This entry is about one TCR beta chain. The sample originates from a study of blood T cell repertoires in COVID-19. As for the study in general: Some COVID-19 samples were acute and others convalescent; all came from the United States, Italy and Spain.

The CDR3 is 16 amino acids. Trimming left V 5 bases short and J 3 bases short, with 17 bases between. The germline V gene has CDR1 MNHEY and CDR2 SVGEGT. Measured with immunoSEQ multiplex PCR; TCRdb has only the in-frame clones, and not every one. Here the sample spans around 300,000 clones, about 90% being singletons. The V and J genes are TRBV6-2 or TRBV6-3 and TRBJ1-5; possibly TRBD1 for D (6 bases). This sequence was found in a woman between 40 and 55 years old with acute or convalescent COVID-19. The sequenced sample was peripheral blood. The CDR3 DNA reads TGTGCCAGCAGTCTCCCGGGGGGGCGTTCCAATCAGCCCCAGCATTTT. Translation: CASSLPGGRSNQPQHF.